This T cell receptor beta chain is drawn from a study of blood T cells in healthy people across ages. Germline CDR1 and CDR2: WNHNN and SYGVQD (reference sequence). The germline V and J ends were trimmed by 6 bases and 9 bases, with 15 bases remaining between them. This CDR3 spans 14 amino acids. Primers used in a second PCR of roughly 6 to 12 cycles were a sample-barcoded 5' primer and a J-beta primer mix. Each CDR3 protein gets one entry after TCRdb re-called the 5' RACE reads with MiXCR. The sample lists about 1,400,000 distinct CDR3 sequences; around 59% were seen once. V is TRBV10-1 and J is TRBJ1-6; D possibly corresponds to TRBD1 (6 bases). The receptor's source is a young man in good health. Specimen: blood. The CDR3 DNA reads TGCGCCAGCAGCCGGGACATTTTGGGTTCACCCCTCCACTTT. It translates to CASSRDILGSPLHF.